One sample yielded the 27 T cell receptor beta chains listed below, sequenced in a study of blood T cell repertoires in COVID-19. This table comes from immunoSEQ multiplex PCR, and its TCRdb copy is limited to in-frame clones, with some not included. The table records about 470,000 clones, roughly 87% of them present only once. Material: PBMCs or T cells enriched from blood (not recorded which). Receptors originate from a woman under 30 who had recovered from COVID-19.

V gene TRBV12-5 combines with J gene TRBJ2-3, with D possibly matching TRBD1 (6 bases). Looked up from germline, CDR1 is LGHNT and CDR2 is FRNRAP. The CDR3 extends over 15 amino acids. The ends were cut back, 4 bases at V and 3 bases at J, with 14 bases in the middle. The CDR3: CASGSLTGFTDTQYF. Written as DNA, the CDR3 is TGTGCTAGTGGTTCCCTAACAGGGTTTACAGATACGCAGTATTTT.

V is TRBV15 and J is TRBJ2-2; 12 bases map to TRBD2. The CDR3 spans 18 residues. The V segment lost 5 bases and the J segment 4 bases; nucleotides outside the gene matches: 11. Germline assignment: CDR1 LNHNV and CDR2 YYDKDF (reference sequence). The CDR3 bases are TGTGCCACCAGCTCTGGATTCACTAGCGGGGGGATCACCGGGGAGCTGTTTTTT. Protein sequence: CATSSGFTSGGITGELFF.

The chain has TRBV28 and TRBJ1-5; perhaps TRBD1 as D (5 bases). The CDR3 spans 15 residues. Trimming removed 3 bases at V and 9 bases at J, with 18 bases between. CDR1 MDHEN and CDR2 SYDVKM come from the germline V gene. CDR3 coding DNA: TGTGCCAGCAGTTTCGGGACTCTTAGCCCCCGGCCCCAGCATTTT. It yields the protein CASSFGTLSPRPQHF.

The chain combines TRBV30 with TRBJ1-6; possibly TRBD1 for D (6 bases). Germline CDR1 is GTSNPN and CDR2 is SVGIG (reference sequence). V gave up 4 bases and J gave up 7 bases, with 11 bases separating them. This CDR3 contains 13 residues. CDR3 region: CAWNQGLNSPLHF. DNA of the CDR3: TGTGCCTGGAATCAGGGGTTAAATTCACCCCTCCACTTT.

J is TRBJ2-1 and V is TRBV19; 8 bases are a match to TRBD2. The length of the CDR3 is 17 residues. Germline V gene data show CDR1 as LNHDA and CDR2 as SQIVND (reference sequence). The J segment lost 0 bases and the V segment lost 1 base, leaving 5 bases of the junction unmatched. Here the CDR3 DNA reads TGTGCCAGTAGTATAGTGGGTAGCGGGGCCTCCTACAATGAGCAGTTCTTC. Translating gives CASSIVGSGASYNEQFF.

The genes are TRBV5-1 and TRBJ1-2; weak D call: TRBD1 (6 bases). This CDR3 comprises 13 residues. Trimming shortened V by 1 base and J by 7 bases, and 11 bases separated the two germline ends. Germline V lookup: CDR1 SGHRS, CDR2 YFSETQ. CDR3 coding DNA: TGCGCCAGCAGCTTGAGGGGGAGCCGTGGCTACACCTTC. This encodes CASSLRGSRGYTF.

The CDR3, as DNA: TGCGCCAGCACCCTGGGACAGGGGATGGAGACCCAGTACTTC. Amino acids: CASTLGQGMETQYF. The J gene is TRBJ2-5, the V gene TRBV5-1; 10 bases map to TRBD1. V shed 6 bases and J 5 bases; nucleotides not matched to a gene: 7. CDR3 length: 14 residues. CDR1 and CDR2 (germline): SGHRS, YFSETQ.

CDR3 sequence: CASRTDPGNTIYF. For the CDR3, the DNA is TGTGCCAGTCGGACAGATCCTGGAAACACCATATATTTT. V is TRBV2 and J is TRBJ1-3, with D perhaps matching TRBD1 (6 bases). CDR1 SNHLY and CDR2 FYNNEI come from the germline V gene. The V end was cut by 9 bases, the J end by 2 bases, with 11 bases between. The CDR3 totals 13 residues. Combining the CDR3 with reference TRBV2 and TRBJ1-3 gives the whole variable domain EPEVTQTPSHQVTQMGQEVILRCVPISNHLYFYWYRQILGQKVEFLVSFYNNEISEKSEIFDDQFSVERPDGSNFTLKIRSTKLEDSAMYFCASRTDPGNTIYFGEGSWLTVV.

In this sample, this clone turned up once. The rearrangement links TRBV2 to TRBJ1-1; 7 nucleotides match TRBD1. Germline assignment: CDR1 SNHLY and CDR2 FYNNEI. The CDR3 extends over 13 amino acids. Unmatched junction bases numbered 6, after V lost 7 bases and J lost 4 bases. CDR3 nucleotides: TGTGCCAGCAAGGAACAGGGGAGCACTGAAGCTTTCTTT. Translated: CASKEQGSTEAFF.

This chain uses TRBV3-1 (or the pseudogene TRBV3-2) with TRBJ2-7; D might be TRBD1 (6 bases). The V gene's germline CDR1 is LGHDT and CDR2 YNNKEL (reference sequence). V was trimmed by 6 bases and J by 2 bases, leaving 17 bases between them. The CDR3 consists of 15 residues. The CDR3 bases are TGTGCCAGCAGTGATTACAGGGAAAACACCTACGAGCAGTACTTC. Translated: CASSDYRENTYEQYF.

The gene calls are TRBV30 and TRBJ1-5, with unresolved D. This CDR3 spans 13 amino acids. Germline V CDR1 and CDR2: GTSNPN, SVGIG (reference sequence). The ends were cut back, 1 base at V and 5 bases at J, with 9 bases in the middle. The CDR3 DNA sequence: TGTGCCTGGAGTGGAGGTCTTTATCAGCCCCAGCATTTT. It codes for CAWSGGLYQPQHF.

This clone showed up just once. CDR3 protein: CASSLGEGVSTEAFF. The CDR3 DNA reads TGCGCCAGCAGCCTGGGGGAGGGGGTTTCCACTGAAGCTTTCTTT. The chain is built from TRBV4-1 and TRBJ1-1; the D gene is possibly TRBD1 (6 bases). Germline V gene sequence: CDR1 MGHRA, CDR2 YSYEKL. This CDR3 comprises 15 residues. V was trimmed by 4 bases and J by 4 bases, leaving 16 bases between them.

The J gene is TRBJ2-1, the V gene TRBV2; unclear D gene. This CDR3 comprises 16 residues. From germline, CDR1 is SNHLY and CDR2 FYNNEI. V shed 5 bases and J shed 0 bases, with 14 bases lying between them. CDR3 DNA: TGTGCCAGCAGTTCTGCCTACTTGAGCTCCTACAATGAGCAGTTCTTC. It translates to CASSSAYLSSYNEQFF.

The genes are TRBV2 and TRBJ1-4, with D maybe TRBD1 (6 bases). This CDR3 region has 14 residues. Germline CDR1 and CDR2: SNHLY and FYNNEI. Trimming cost V 6 bases and J 5 bases, with 13 bases left between them. The CDR3 DNA is TGTGCCAGCAGCCCCACAGGGTCAAATGAAAAACTGTTTTTT. Amino acids: CASSPTGSNEKLFF.

V gene TRBV12-3 or TRBV12-4 combines with J gene TRBJ1-2; the match to TRBD1 covers 7 bases. V was clipped by 6 bases and J by 7 bases; unmatched bases: 8. There are 13 residues in the CDR3. This chain's CDR3 is CASSPGQAGGYTF. Here the CDR3 DNA reads TGTGCCAGCAGCCCAGGACAGGCGGGTGGCTACACCTTC.

This clone was picked up one time. V and J are TRBV6-5 and TRBJ2-7; a possible D gene is TRBD2 (6 bases). Germline V gene data show CDR1 as MNHEY and CDR2 as SVGAGI. CDR3 length equals 14 residues. V was cut by 10 bases and J by 3 bases, with 19 bases left in between. The CDR3 DNA reads as TGTGCCACCTCCCCGGGGGATCGGGACTACGAGCAGTACTTC. Its protein is CATSPGDRDYEQYF.

The V and J genes are TRBV7-8 and TRBJ2-5; D is possibly TRBD2 (5 bases). The CDR3 has 15 amino acids. Germline V gives CDR1 SGHVS, CDR2 FQNEAQ. The germline V and J ends were trimmed by 4 bases and 2 bases, with 14 bases remaining between them. In DNA, the CDR3 is TGTGCCAGCAGCTCTAACCGGGGTGCTCAAGAGACCCAGTACTTC. This gives the protein CASSSNRGAQETQYF. Full variable domain (remainder filled in from reference TRBV7-8 and TRBJ2-5): GAGVSQSPRYKVAKRGQDVALRCDPISGHVSLFWYQQALGQGPEFLTYFQNEAQLDKSGLPSDRFFAERPEGSVSTLKIQRTQQEDSAVYLCASSSNRGAQETQYFGPGTRLLVL.

This clone has a single count. The rearrangement links TRBV19 to TRBJ2-5; 9 positions agree with TRBD2. Losses at the gene ends were 3 bases for V and 0 bases for J; bases not matched to a gene: 2. This CDR3 contains 15 residues. CDR1 and CDR2 (germline): LNHDA, SQIVND (reference sequence). CDR3 coding DNA: TGTGCCAGTAGTATCGGCGGGGGGGACCAAGAGACCCAGTACTTC. Translating it yields CASSIGGGDQETQYF.

The rearrangement links TRBV23-1 to TRBJ1-1; TRBD1 might be the D (6 bases). TRBV23-1 is recorded as an ORF, its role being uncertain. This CDR3 has 14 residues. V dropped 8 bases and J dropped 3 bases, with 16 bases sitting between them. The DNA of the CDR3 is TGCGCCAGCGGGATCGGGGGGCCCGACACTGAAGCTTTCTTT. Protein: CASGIGGPDTEAFF.

The chain employs TRBV30 and TRBJ1-2; 8 nucleotides match TRBD1. CDR1 and CDR2 (germline): GTSNPN, SVGIG (reference sequence). CDR3 length equals 11 residues. The V and J ends lost 6 bases and 6 bases, in that order; junction bases with no gene match: 3. CDR3 DNA: TGTGCCTGCACAGGGGGGGATGGCTACACCTTC. Protein product: CACTGGDGYTF.

This chain links TRBV19 with TRBJ1-5, with D perhaps matching TRBD1 (5 bases). The CDR3 runs 15 residues. Germline loops: CDR1 LNHDA, CDR2 SQIVND (reference sequence). V dropped 5 bases and J dropped 4 bases, with 15 bases sitting between them. The CDR3 is CASSLDSGYNQPQHF. The CDR3 nucleotides are TGTGCCAGTAGTCTCGACTCAGGGTATAATCAGCCCCAGCATTTT.

J is TRBJ1-1 and V is TRBV15, with D tentatively TRBD1 (5 bases). Trimming cost V 0 bases and J 6 bases, with 8 bases left between them. Germline V gene data show CDR1 as LNHNV and CDR2 as YYDKDF (reference sequence). The CDR3 length is 13 residues. CDR3 amino acids: CATSRDQGSEAFF. In DNA, the CDR3 is TGTGCCACCAGCAGAGACCAGGGATCTGAAGCTTTCTTT.

The CDR3: CATSRDPIETGEGYTF. The CDR3 DNA sequence: TGTGCCACCAGCAGAGATCCTATCGAGACAGGGGAGGGCTACACCTTC. This sequence joins TRBV15 and TRBJ1-2, with 8 bases aligning to TRBD1. The CDR3 runs 16 residues. With 0 bases clipped from V and 8 bases from J, the junction kept 11 bases outside the gene matches. Germline loops: CDR1 LNHNV, CDR2 YYDKDF (reference sequence).

This clone was recorded only once. CDR3 residues: CASSLGAGKQNEQYF. The CDR3 coding sequence is TGCGCCAGCAGCCTAGGGGCAGGGAAACAGAACGAGCAGTACTTC. J is TRBJ2-7 and V is TRBV5-1, with D tentatively TRBD1 (5 bases). The ends were cut back, 4 bases at V and 5 bases at J, with 19 bases in the middle. The CDR3 consists of 15 residues. Looked up from germline, CDR1 is SGHRS and CDR2 is YFSETQ.

In regard to this clone: Other nucleotide sequences from this sample produce the same CDR3. The gene calls are TRBV5-4 and TRBJ1-1; a possible D gene is TRBD1 (6 bases). With 3 bases removed from V and 1 base from J, the gap between germline ends came to 19 bases. Germline-derived CDR1 and CDR2 are SGHNT and YYREEE (reference sequence). The CDR3 is 17 amino acids. The CDR3 sequence: CASSSAGAPRANTEAFF. The CDR3 bases are TGTGCCAGCAGCTCCGCGGGGGCTCCTCGAGCGAACACTGAAGCTTTCTTT.

Only one count was recorded for this clone. V usage is TRBV5-1 and J usage is TRBJ1-1; TRBD1 aligns across 7 bases. J was trimmed by 0 bases and V by 1 base; bases with no gene match: 3. The germline gives CDR1 SGHRS, CDR2 YFSETQ. This CDR3 comprises 15 residues. The CDR3 loop is CASSLTGVVNTEAFF. The CDR3 nucleotides are TGCGCCAGCAGCTTGACAGGGGTAGTGAACACTGAAGCTTTCTTT.

V is TRBV29-1 and J is TRBJ2-7; maybe TRBD1 (5 bases). The ends were cut back, 5 bases at V and 3 bases at J, with 11 bases in the middle. The CDR3 covers 12 residues. In germline, CDR1 is SQVTM, CDR2 ANQGSEA. CDR3: CSVKTDNYEQYF. CDR3 in DNA: TGCAGCGTTAAGACAGATAACTACGAGCAGTACTTC.